This is a list of T cell receptor beta chains from one sample in a study of T cells in Graves' hyperthyroidism and ophthalmopathy. TCRdb analysed the multiplex PCR reads with MiXCR anew, one entry per CDR3 protein. The data hold some 740,000 distinct CDR3 sequences, with less than 15% observed a single time. The sequencing input was blood. These receptors came from a woman under 30 with Graves' hyperthyroidism. CDR3s include the opening cysteine and the closing phenylalanine or tryptophan. Fields, in order: D gene, clone size, V gene, J gene, CDR3 DNA, CDR3 protein. A D gene is named only where the DNA matches it firmly. Size is omitted from some rows. Given values are once, few, many or a class for expanded clones.

TRBD2	many	TRBV3-1	TRBJ2-7	TGTGCCAGCAGCCAAGGTCTAGCGGGAGACGAGCAGTACTTC	CASSQGLAGDEQYF
-	few	TRBV29-1	TRBJ1-4	TGCAGCGTCATAGACGGGGTCGCGACTAATGAAAAACTGTTTTTT	CSVIDGVATNEKLFF
TRBD2	-	TRBV2	TRBJ2-2	TGTGCCAGCAGTGAAAATAGCGGGAGGGCCGGTGGGGAGCTGTTTTTT	CASSENSGRAGGELFF
TRBD1	many	TRBV28	TRBJ1-5	TGTGCCAGCAGTCCCCAGGGACAGGGAAGCAATCAGCCCCAGCATTTT	CASSPQGQGSNQPQHF
TRBD2	-	TRBV7-9	TRBJ2-1	TGTGCCAGCAGCTTTTGGGGTCTAGCGGGAGCGGATGAGCAGTTCTTC	CASSFWGLAGADEQFF
-	many	TRBV7-2	TRBJ2-7	TGTGCCAGCAGCTTGGCCCTCCACGAGCAGTACTTC	CASSLALHEQYF
TRBD2	-	TRBV18	TRBJ2-3	TGTGCCAGCTCACCCCCAAGCGGGAGTTCAGATACGCAGTATTTT	CASSPPSGSSDTQYF
TRBD2	many	TRBV7-2	TRBJ2-7	TGTGCCAGCAGCACCCGATCTAGCGGGATCACCTACGAGCAGTACTTC	CASSTRSSGITYEQYF
-	many	TRBV7-2	TRBJ1-6	TGTGCCAGCAGCCTAACAGGGAACATCGATTCACCCCTCCACTTT	CASSLTGNIDSPLHF
-	-	TRBV7-9	TRBJ2-7	TGTGCCAGCAGCCCTTGGGACGACTACGAGCAGTACTTC	CASSPWDDYEQYF
-	many	TRBV28	TRBJ2-3	TGTGCCAGCAGTTTAGGAATAAGTGGGATTGAAGATACGCAGTATTTT	CASSLGISGIEDTQYF
-	-	TRBV6-1	TRBJ2-7	TGTGCCAGCAGTAGTAACAGGCCTGTCTACGAGCAGTACTTC	CASSSNRPVYEQYF
-	few	TRBV13	TRBJ2-6	TGTGCCAGCAGCAGGGAACCCTCTGGGGCCAACGTCCTGACTTTC	CASSREPSGANVLTF
-	-	TRBV6-1	TRBJ1-1	TGTGCCAGCAGGCCCGGTGGGGGGTACACTGAAGCTTTCTTT	CASRPGGGYTEAFF
TRBD2	many	TRBV11-3	TRBJ2-1	TGTGCCAGCAGCTCCCCGACTAGCGGGGTAGGGTACAATGAGCAGTTCTTC	CASSSPTSGVGYNEQFF
-	many	TRBV20-1	TRBJ2-7	TGCAGTGCTAGAGAACGGGCGCGGGAGCAGTACTTC	CSARERAREQYF
-	many	TRBV2	TRBJ2-3	TGTGCCAGCAGTTTCGCTAGCGGCACAGATACGCAGTATTTT	CASSFASGTDTQYF
TRBD2	many	TRBV12-3/TRBV12-4	TRBJ2-7	TGTGCCAGCAGTTTACCCGAGGGAGGGATCTACGAGCAGTACTTC	CASSLPEGGIYEQYF
TRBD2	few	TRBV20-1	TRBJ2-1	TGCAGTGCTAATAGCGGGAGGAGCTCCTACAATGAGCAGTCCTTC	CSANSGRSSYNEQSF
-	few	TRBV6-5	TRBJ2-7	TGTGCCAGCAGTTACTCCGTTATCCTTAGCTCCTACGAGCAGTACTTC	CASSYSVILSSYEQYF
-	few	TRBV2	TRBJ1-2	TGTGCCAGCATCCTGGGTGCCCGATTAGGCTACACCTTC	CASILGARLGYTF
-	many	TRBV11-3	TRBJ2-3	TGTGCCAGCAGCCCGGGGCAGCTTAGCACAGATACGCAGTATTTT	CASSPGQLSTDTQYF